The 30 T cell receptor beta chains reported below all come from one sample, sequenced in a study of cytomegalovirus exposure and HLA in healthy donors. 13 Jbeta primers and 60 Vbeta primers were used for the PCR. The data were produced by immunoSEQ multiplex PCR, yet TCRdb's version contains in-frame clones alone and is incomplete. Found here are some 140,000 clones, approximately 74% of them singletons; the top ten hold roughly 2.2%. Sequencing was performed on PBMCs. These receptors all stem from a man aged 30-40 years in good health and CMV-seronegative.

J is TRBJ2-3 and V is TRBV28; 13 nucleotides align to TRBD2. J was trimmed by 5 bases and V by 7 bases; bases with no gene match: 12. CDR3 length: 17 amino acids. Germline V lookup: CDR1 MDHEN, CDR2 SYDVKM. The DNA for the CDR3 is TGTGCCAGCACCCAAACTAGCGGGGGGGCCGGTGAAGATACGCAGTATTTT. Its translation: CASTQTSGGAGEDTQYF.

The V call is TRBV13, the J call TRBJ2-7; 9 nucleotides line up with TRBD2. Trimming removed 5 bases from V and 7 bases from J; junction bases left unmatched: 12. The CDR3 sequence is 15 residues long. The germline V gene encodes CDR1 PRHDT and CDR2 FYEKMQ (reference sequence). CDR3 DNA sequence: TGTGCCAGCAGCACCGACTGGACTAGCGCTTGGGAGCAGTACTTC. Translated: CASSTDWTSAWEQYF.

The chain carries TRBV6-6 and TRBJ2-1; 11 positions match TRBD2. The length of the CDR3 is 16 residues. V was clipped by 7 bases and J by 0 bases; unmatched bases: 5. Per the germline V gene, CDR1 is MNHNY and CDR2 is SVGAGI (reference sequence). The CDR3 DNA sequence: TGTGCCAGCATTCTTAGCGGGGGGGCCTCCTACAATGAGCAGTTCTTC. Amino acid sequence: CASILSGGASYNEQFF.

The chain uses TRBV19 and TRBJ2-5; a weak D match, TRBD2 (6 bases). V gave up 7 bases and J gave up 1 base, with 19 bases separating them. The CDR3 contains 16 residues. The V gene's germline CDR1 is LNHDA and CDR2 SQIVND (reference sequence). The CDR3 DNA reads as TGTGCCAGTACCATCCGCCTCGGGGGAGGCCAAGAGACCCAGTACTTC. This sequence encodes CASTIRLGGGQETQYF.

The rearrangement uses TRBV5-1 and TRBJ2-5, with TRBD2 identical over 9 bases. Germline loops: CDR1 SGHRS, CDR2 YFSETQ. The CDR3 is 15 amino acids. V shed 0 bases, J shed 5 bases, and the junction held 5 bases outside the gene matches. CDR3 nucleotides: TGCGCCAGCAGCTTGGTGTTAGCGGGAGAGGAGACCCAGTACTTC. Protein: CASSLVLAGEETQYF. The whole variable domain, filled in from reference TRBV5-1 and TRBJ2-5, reads KAGVTQTPRYLIKTRGQQVTLSCSPISGHRSVSWYQQTPGQGLQFLFEYFSETQRNKGNFPGRFSGRQFSNSRSEMNVSTLELGDSALYLCASSLVLAGEETQYFGPGTRLLVL.

The genes are TRBV6-6 and TRBJ2-3, with a weak D call TRBD2 (5 bases). The V gene lost 6 bases and the J gene lost 1 base, with 14 bases spanning the gap. The germline V gene encodes CDR1 MNHNY and CDR2 SVGAGI (reference sequence). CDR3 length equals 15 residues. The DNA of the CDR3 is TGTGCCAGCAGATCCCCGGGGTCCGGCACAGATACGCAGTATTTT. Amino acids: CASRSPGSGTDTQYF.

V gene TRBV28 combines with J gene TRBJ2-7; maybe TRBD1 (6 bases). Germline CDR1 and CDR2: MDHEN and SYDVKM. Between the trimmed V and J ends, which lost 6 bases and 1 base, there was a span of 16 bases. CDR3 length equals 15 residues. CDR3 amino acids: CASRGTGIISYEQYF. DNA of the CDR3: TGTGCCAGCAGGGGTACAGGGATTATTTCCTACGAGCAGTACTTC.

V and J are TRBV2 and TRBJ1-6; 9 bases agree with TRBD1. V shed 8 bases, J shed 6 bases, and the junction held 5 bases outside the gene matches. Looked up from germline, CDR1 is SNHLY and CDR2 is FYNNEI. The CDR3 has 14 residues. Here the CDR3 reads CASSTGGINSPLHF. Written as DNA, the CDR3 is TGTGCCAGCTCGACAGGGGGGATTAATTCACCCCTCCACTTT.

This chain joins TRBV19 and TRBJ1-5; TRBD1 agrees at 7 bases. Germline CDR1 LNHDA, CDR2 SQIVND (reference sequence). The V segment lost 7 bases and the J segment 1 base; nucleotides outside the gene matches: 4. CDR3 length: 14 amino acids. Here the CDR3 DNA reads TGTGCCAGTACCCACAGGGGAAGCAATCAGCCCCAGCATTTT. Translation gives CASTHRGSNQPQHF. The whole variable domain, remainder taken from reference TRBV19 and TRBJ1-5, is DGGITQSPKYLFRKEGQNVTLSCEQNLNHDAMYWYRQDPGQGLRLIYYSQIVNDFQKGDIAEGYSVSREKKESFPLTVTSAQKNPTAFYLCASTHRGSNQPQHFGDGTRLSIL.

The V call is TRBV5-4, the J call TRBJ2-5; 12 bases fit TRBD2. Per germline, CDR1 SGHNT and CDR2 YYREEE (reference sequence). The CDR3 spans 17 residues. After removal of 0 bases from V and 2 bases from J, the junction contained 5 bases not matched to a gene. In DNA, the CDR3 is TGTGCCAGCAGCTTGGGACTAGCGGGGGCGGAACAAGAGACCCAGTACTTC. This gives the protein CASSLGLAGAEQETQYF.

The chain links TRBV28 to TRBJ2-5; TRBD2 matches 9 bases. Germline CDR1 reads MDHEN; CDR2 reads SYDVKM. This CDR3 is 16 amino acids long. The junction had 11 bases not matched to a gene; V was cut back by 4 bases and J by 5 bases. CDR3 sequence reads: CASSSPGGGARETQYF. The CDR3 region has the DNA TGTGCCAGCAGTTCCCCTGGCGGGGGGGCACGGGAGACCCAGTACTTC.

J is TRBJ1-6 and V is TRBV11-2, with a possible D match to TRBD1 (5 bases). The CDR3 covers 15 residues. Germline CDR1 reads SGHAT; CDR2 reads FQNNGV. Trimming removed 0 bases from V and 7 bases from J, with 10 bases in between. The CDR3 loop is CASSLEPGWNSPLHF. The CDR3 nucleotides read TGTGCCAGCAGCTTAGAACCAGGGTGGAATTCACCCCTCCACTTT.

This clone was detected a few times. CDR3 sequence: CASSHEDGTLYGYTF. CDR3 coding DNA: TGCGCCAGCAGCCACGAAGACGGGACTCTCTATGGCTACACCTTC. The chain joins TRBV5-1 to TRBJ1-2; TRBD1 is a possible D gene (5 bases). CDR3 length equals 15 residues. Per germline, CDR1 SGHRS and CDR2 YFSETQ. V lost 4 bases to trimming and J lost 4 bases, with 17 bases between them.

The V gene is TRBV19, the J gene TRBJ2-7; TRBD1 is a possible D gene (5 bases). The germline gives CDR1 LNHDA, CDR2 SQIVND (reference sequence). The length of the CDR3 is 15 residues. V lost 3 bases to trimming and J lost 4 bases, with 16 bases between them. In nucleotides, the CDR3 is TGTGCCAGTAGTATGGGCGACAGTTTTATGTACGAGCAGTACTTC. The encoded protein is CASSMGDSFMYEQYF. Using reference TRBV19 and TRBJ2-7 for the parts outside the CDR3, the full variable domain is DGGITQSPKYLFRKEGQNVTLSCEQNLNHDAMYWYRQDPGQGLRLIYYSQIVNDFQKGDIAEGYSVSREKKESFPLTVTSAQKNPTAFYLCASSMGDSFMYEQYFGPGTRLTVT.

This clone was picked up a small number of times. The V and J genes are TRBV10-3 and TRBJ2-7; D gene uncertain. Germline V gene sequence: CDR1 ENHRY, CDR2 SYGVKD. The CDR3 runs 13 residues. V was pared by 10 bases and J by 3 bases, with 16 bases between. CDR3: CASLREVGYEQYF. The CDR3 nucleotides read TGTGCCAGTCTGCGTGAAGTTGGCTACGAGCAGTACTTC.

V and J are TRBV2 and TRBJ2-7; 10 bases align to TRBD1. The ends lost 8 bases at V and 6 bases at J; junction bases unmatched: 10. This CDR3 comprises 14 residues. Germline CDR1 SNHLY, CDR2 FYNNEI. The CDR3 protein is CASLRRQGAGEQYF. The CDR3 coding sequence is TGTGCCAGCTTGAGACGACAGGGGGCGGGCGAGCAGTACTTC.

The J gene is TRBJ2-3, the V gene TRBV5-1, with 8 bases that match TRBD2. The CDR3 spans 14 residues. V was clipped by 0 bases and J by 8 bases; unmatched bases: 5. In germline, CDR1 is SGHRS, CDR2 YFSETQ. The CDR3 is CASSLEAGVGTQYF. CDR3 in DNA: TGCGCCAGCAGCTTGGAAGCGGGGGTGGGTACGCAGTATTTT.

The chain couples TRBV19 to TRBJ1-2, with 8 nucleotides matching TRBD1. The germline gives CDR1 LNHDA, CDR2 SQIVND (reference sequence). The CDR3 runs to 14 residues. V dropped 7 bases and J dropped 2; count of bases not matched to a gene: 6. CDR3 protein: CASTRGQGNYGYTF. The DNA for the CDR3 is TGTGCCAGTACCCGTGGACAGGGCAACTATGGCTACACCTTC.

The chain recombines TRBV5-3 with TRBJ1-3, with D possibly matching TRBD1 (5 bases). TRBV5-3 is treated as an ORF (open reading frame) with a function not yet certain. This CDR3 has 13 residues. Between the trimmed V and J ends, which lost 0 bases and 6 bases, there was a span of 7 bases. For the CDR3, the DNA is TGTGCCAGAAGCTTGGCCAGGGAAAACACCATATATTTT. Translation: CARSLARENTIYF.

The rearrangement links TRBV14 to TRBJ1-1; no clear D. Per germline, CDR1 SGHDN and CDR2 FVKESK. Trimming took 4 bases from V and 4 from J, leaving 10 bases between them. The CDR3 has 13 amino acids. The CDR3 DNA reads as TGTGCCAGCAGCCCCTTAGGAGGCACTGAAGCTTTCTTT. Protein: CASSPLGGTEAFF. The full variable domain, completed using reference TRBV14 and TRBJ1-1, is EAGVTQFPSHSVIEKGQTVTLRCDPISGHDNLYWYRRVMGKEIKFLLHFVKESKQDESGMPNNRFLAERTGGTYSTLKVQPAELEDSGVYFCASSPLGGTEAFFGQGTRLTVV.

This chain's CDR3 is CASSSVTGLAGLETQYF. In DNA, the CDR3 is TGTGCCAGCAGCTCAGTTACTGGACTAGCGGGGCTAGAGACCCAGTACTTC. V is TRBV7-9 and J is TRBJ2-5; 12 bases align to TRBD2. CDR3 length: 17 amino acids. The germline gives CDR1 SEHNR, CDR2 FQNEAQ (reference sequence). The V and J ends lost 4 bases and 4 bases, in that order; junction bases with no gene match: 10.

The V call is TRBV5-8, the J call TRBJ2-1; TRBD1 matches 10 bases. CDR1 and CDR2 (germline): SGHTS, YDEGEE. The CDR3 sequence is 15 residues long. J was trimmed by 4 bases and V by 3 bases; bases with no gene match: 4. The DNA for the CDR3 is TGTGCCAGCAGCTCACCGGGACAGGGGTACAATGAGCAGTTCTTC. The encoded protein is CASSSPGQGYNEQFF.

The rearrangement uses TRBV6-1 and TRBJ1-6; 8 positions agree with TRBD1. Trimming cost V 5 bases and J 5 bases; bases outside gene matches: 2. From germline, CDR1 is MNHNS and CDR2 SASEGT. This CDR3 contains 14 residues. CDR3 loop: CASSQGADNSPLHF. The CDR3 nucleotides read TGTGCCAGCAGTCAGGGGGCGGATAATTCACCCCTCCACTTT.

A note on this clone: A read error may produce the germline difference seen at one junction end. The V and J genes are TRBV6-1 and TRBJ1-5; 9 nucleotides line up with TRBD1. This CDR3 region has 15 residues. Germline V gene data show CDR1 as MNHNS and CDR2 as SASEGT. CDR3 coding DNA: TGTGCCACCGAATCGAGACAGGGGGGCAATCAGCCCCAGAATTTT. Its translation is CATESRQGGNQPQNF.

With regard to this clone: Mismatch with germline at one junction end may stem from a read error. The chain has TRBV5-6 and TRBJ1-6, with D hard to call. CDR1 SGHDT and CDR2 YYEEEE come from the germline V gene. This CDR3 spans 14 amino acids. In DNA, the CDR3 is TGTGCCAGCAGCCGTGGCGGGTATAATTCACCCCTCAACTTT. Translating it yields CASSRGGYNSPLNF.

V and J are TRBV11-2 and TRBJ2-1; 8 bases match TRBD2. The germline V gene encodes CDR1 SGHAT and CDR2 FQNNGV. The CDR3 spans 15 residues. Trimming at V came to 3 bases and at J to 9 bases, leaving 10 bases not matched to a gene. CDR3 nucleotide sequence: TGTGCCAGCAGCTTTGGACGGGGGGGCCAGGGTGAGCAGTTCTTC. As protein: CASSFGRGGQGEQFF. The full variable domain, with the rest looked up from reference TRBV11-2 and TRBJ2-1, is EAGVAQSPRYKIIEKRQSVAFWCNPISGHATLYWYQQILGQGPKLLIQFQNNGVVDDSQLPKDRFSAERLKGVDSTLKIQPAKLEDSAVYLCASSFGRGGQGEQFFGPGTRLTVL.

A word on this clone: Other DNA sequences in this specimen translate into the identical CDR3. This sequence joins TRBV5-1 and TRBJ1-1, with TRBD1 identical over 8 bases. The CDR3 spans 13 residues. CDR1 and CDR2 (germline): SGHRS, YFSETQ. Trimming at V came to 7 bases and at J to 1 base, leaving 3 bases not matched to a gene. CDR3 nucleotides: TGCGCCAGCCGGGGACAGGAGAACACTGAAGCTTTCTTT. Its protein is CASRGQENTEAFF.

This clone showed up just once. This chain links TRBV4-2 with TRBJ2-7; weak D call: TRBD2 (6 bases). Germline V gives CDR1 LGHNA, CDR2 YNFKEQ. The ends were cut back, 4 bases at V and 5 bases at J, with 18 bases in the middle. The CDR3 runs 15 residues. CDR3 amino acids: CASSLAVGGEDEQYF. The CDR3 nucleotides read TGTGCCAGCAGCCTCGCGGTGGGGGGAGAAGACGAGCAGTACTTC.

The rearrangement joins TRBV5-1 to TRBJ2-1, with 9 bases aligning to TRBD2. CDR3 length: 16 residues. Germline CDR1 is SGHRS and CDR2 is YFSETQ. J lost 6 bases, V lost 1 base, and 8 bases had no gene match. The CDR3 is CASSLSVWRGGNEQFF. The CDR3 coding sequence is TGCGCCAGCAGCTTGTCTGTCTGGCGGGGGGGCAATGAGCAGTTCTTC.

The chain uses TRBV19 and TRBJ2-7; 9 positions agree with TRBD1. Germline CDR1 LNHDA, CDR2 SQIVND (reference sequence). The V segment lost 6 bases and the J segment 4 bases; nucleotides outside the gene matches: 10. CDR3 size: 15 residues. The DNA of the CDR3 is TGTGCCAGTAGCAGACAGGGGGAGGCTTTGTACGAGCAGTACTTC. Protein: CASSRQGEALYEQYF.